These 5 T cell receptor beta chains were sequenced from one sample in a study of blood T cell repertoires in COVID-19. TCRdb keeps only in-frame clones here, not all; method: immunoSEQ multiplex PCR. This table holds fewer than 350,000 clones, 87% found once. The specimen sequenced was peripheral blood. Receptors originate from a man in his thirties or forties with COVID-19, enrolled during active disease.

V gene TRBV25-1 combines with J gene TRBJ2-3, with TRBD2 identical over 9 bases. CDR3 length: 16 amino acids. CDR1 is MGHDK, CDR2 SYGVNS, per germline. The ends lost 0 bases at V and 6 bases at J; junction bases unmatched: 7. The CDR3, as DNA: TGTGCCAGCAGTGAATATGAGCGGGGGGCATTGGATACGCAGTATTTT. Its translation: CASSEYERGALDTQYF.

The rearrangement links TRBV9 to TRBJ2-5; the match to TRBD1 covers 11 bases. Germline CDR1 and CDR2: SGDLS and YYNGEE. J lost 2 bases, V lost 2 bases, and 5 bases had no gene match. The CDR3 spans 16 residues. The CDR3 is CASSVGQGVGQETQYF. The CDR3 DNA follows: TGTGCCAGCAGCGTGGGACAGGGGGTAGGACAAGAGACCCAGTACTTC.

The V and J genes are TRBV28 and TRBJ1-1; D gene unclear. Germline values: CDR1 MDHEN, CDR2 SYDVKM. The CDR3 loop spans 13 amino acids. V dropped 7 bases and J dropped 7 bases, with 16 bases sitting between them. CDR3 nucleotides: TGTGCCAGCACCTCGGGTGGTCTGGATGAAGCTTTCTTT. Its translation is CASTSGGLDEAFF.

The CDR3 loop is CSVGVSLNYEQYF. CDR3 DNA sequence: TGCAGCGTCGGGGTCAGCCTGAACTACGAGCAGTACTTC. The chain combines TRBV29-1 with TRBJ2-7; D is perhaps TRBD2 (5 bases). V was trimmed by 6 bases and J by 3 bases, leaving 15 bases between them. The CDR3 runs to 13 residues. The V gene's germline CDR1 is SQVTM and CDR2 ANQGSEA.

The rearrangement joins TRBV3-1 (or the pseudogene TRBV3-2) to TRBJ1-1, with 7 bases identical to TRBD1. The V gene's germline CDR1 is LGHDT and CDR2 YNNKEL (reference sequence). J lost 6 bases, V lost 4 bases, and 11 bases had no gene match. The CDR3 loop spans 15 amino acids. CDR3 residues: CASSRLGQRSAEAFF. CDR3 nucleotides: TGTGCCAGCAGCCGGTTGGGACAGCGTTCGGCTGAAGCTTTCTTT.